One TCR beta chain is described in this entry. This entry comes from a study of radiation and T cells in renal cell carcinoma. The repertoire was sequenced with immunoSEQ multiplex PCR; TCRdb's copy has only in-frame clones and lacks some. Of about 120,000 clones listed, about 81% are singletons. This sample's time point: blood 2 weeks post-SBRT. Treatment defined: 15 Gy SBRT to primary tumor, nephrectomy 4 weeks later. This CDR3 comprises 15 residues. Germline CDR1 LNHDA, CDR2 SQIVND (reference sequence). The junction had 3 bases not matched to a gene; V was cut back by 2 bases and J by 2 bases. The clonotype was recovered from a woman aged 55-70 years with renal cell carcinoma. The rearrangement uses TRBV19 and TRBJ2-7, with 10 bases aligning to TRBD1. The sample consisted of blood, taken from a patient whose treatment included radiotherapy and nephrectomy. CDR3 in amino acids: CASSIPGQGAYEQYF. The CDR3 DNA reads TGTGCCAGTAGTATACCCGGACAGGGGGCCTACGAGCAGTACTTC.